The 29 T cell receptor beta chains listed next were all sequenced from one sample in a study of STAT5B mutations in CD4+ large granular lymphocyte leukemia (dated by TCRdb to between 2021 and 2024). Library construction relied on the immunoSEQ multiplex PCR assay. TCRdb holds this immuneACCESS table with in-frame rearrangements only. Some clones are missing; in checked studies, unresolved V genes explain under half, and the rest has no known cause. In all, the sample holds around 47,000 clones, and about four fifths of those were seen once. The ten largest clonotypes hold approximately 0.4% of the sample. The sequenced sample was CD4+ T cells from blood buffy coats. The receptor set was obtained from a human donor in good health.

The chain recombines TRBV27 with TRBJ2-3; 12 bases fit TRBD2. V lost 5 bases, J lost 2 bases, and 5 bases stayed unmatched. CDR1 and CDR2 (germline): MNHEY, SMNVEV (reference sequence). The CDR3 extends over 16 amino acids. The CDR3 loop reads CASSPGTSGYTDTQYF. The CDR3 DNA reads TGTGCCAGCAGTCCCGGGACTAGCGGGTACACAGATACGCAGTATTTT.

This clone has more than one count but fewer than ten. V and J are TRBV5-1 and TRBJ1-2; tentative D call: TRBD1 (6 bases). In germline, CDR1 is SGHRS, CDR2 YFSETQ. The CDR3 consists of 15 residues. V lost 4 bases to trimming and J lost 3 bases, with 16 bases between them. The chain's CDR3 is CASSTMGGPDYGYTF. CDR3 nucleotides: TGCGCCAGCAGCACCATGGGGGGGCCAGACTATGGCTACACCTTC.

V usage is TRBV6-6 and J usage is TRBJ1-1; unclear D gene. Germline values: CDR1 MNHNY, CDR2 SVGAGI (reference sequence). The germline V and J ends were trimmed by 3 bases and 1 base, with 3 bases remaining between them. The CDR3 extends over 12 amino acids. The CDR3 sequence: CASSYPNTEAFF. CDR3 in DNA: TGTGCCAGCAGTTATCCGAACACTGAAGCTTTCTTT.

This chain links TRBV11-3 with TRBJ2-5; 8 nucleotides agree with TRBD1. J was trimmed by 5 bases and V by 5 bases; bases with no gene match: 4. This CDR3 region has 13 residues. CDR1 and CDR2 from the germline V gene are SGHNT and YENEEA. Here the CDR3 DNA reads TGTGCCAGCAGCCGGACAGGGTGGGAGACCCAGTACTTC. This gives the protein CASSRTGWETQYF.

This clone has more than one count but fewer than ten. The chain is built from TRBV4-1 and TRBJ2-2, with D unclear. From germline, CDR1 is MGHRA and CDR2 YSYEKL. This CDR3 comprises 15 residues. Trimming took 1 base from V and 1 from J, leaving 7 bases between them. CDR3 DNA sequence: TGCGCCAGCAGCCAAGGAGTGGGGAACACCGGGGAGCTGTTTTTT. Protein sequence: CASSQGVGNTGELFF.

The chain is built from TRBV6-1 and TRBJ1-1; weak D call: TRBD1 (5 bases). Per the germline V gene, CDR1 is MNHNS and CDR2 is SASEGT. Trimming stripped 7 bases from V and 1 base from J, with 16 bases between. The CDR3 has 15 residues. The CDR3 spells CASISTGLRNTEAFF. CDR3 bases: TGTGCCAGCATTTCCACGGGACTGAGGAACACTGAAGCTTTCTTT.

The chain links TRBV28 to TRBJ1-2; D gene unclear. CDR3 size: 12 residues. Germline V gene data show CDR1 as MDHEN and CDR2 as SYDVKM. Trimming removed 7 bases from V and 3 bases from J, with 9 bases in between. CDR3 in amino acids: CASTAQDYGYTF. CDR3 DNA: TGTGCCAGCACCGCGCAAGACTATGGCTACACCTTC.

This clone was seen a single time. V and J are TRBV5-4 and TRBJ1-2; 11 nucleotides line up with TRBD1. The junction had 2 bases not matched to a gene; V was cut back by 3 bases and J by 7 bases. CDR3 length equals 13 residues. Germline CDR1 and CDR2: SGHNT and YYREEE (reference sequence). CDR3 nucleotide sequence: TGTGCCAGCAGCTGGGGACAGGGGGGTGGCTACACCTTC. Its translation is CASSWGQGGGYTF.

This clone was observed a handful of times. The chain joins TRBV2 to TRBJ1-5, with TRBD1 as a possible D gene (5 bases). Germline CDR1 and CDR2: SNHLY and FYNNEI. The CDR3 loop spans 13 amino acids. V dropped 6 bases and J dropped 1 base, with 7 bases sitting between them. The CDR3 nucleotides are TGTGCCAGCAGAAGGGACAGCAATCAGCCCCAGCATTTT. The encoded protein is CASRRDSNQPQHF. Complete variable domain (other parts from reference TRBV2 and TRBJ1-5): EPEVTQTPSHQVTQMGQEVILRCVPISNHLYFYWYRQILGQKVEFLVSFYNNEISEKSEIFDDQFSVERPDGSNFTLKIRSTKLEDSAMYFCASRRDSNQPQHFGDGTRLSIL.

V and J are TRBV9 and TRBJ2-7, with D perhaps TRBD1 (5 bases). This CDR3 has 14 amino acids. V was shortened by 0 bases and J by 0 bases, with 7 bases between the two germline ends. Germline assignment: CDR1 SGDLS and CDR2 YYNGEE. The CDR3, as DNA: TGTGCCAGCAGCGTAGGGGGCAGCTCCTACGAGCAGTACTTC. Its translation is CASSVGGSSYEQYF.

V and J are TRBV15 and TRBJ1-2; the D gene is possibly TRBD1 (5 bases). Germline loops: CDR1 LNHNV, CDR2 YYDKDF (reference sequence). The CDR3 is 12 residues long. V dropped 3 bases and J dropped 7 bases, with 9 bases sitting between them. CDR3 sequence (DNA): TGTGCCACCAGCAGTGGGGGTCTTGGCTACACCTTC. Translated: CATSSGGLGYTF. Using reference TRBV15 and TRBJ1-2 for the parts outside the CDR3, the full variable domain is DAMVIQNPRYQVTQFGKPVTLSCSQTLNHNVMYWYQQKSSQAPKLLFHYYDKDFNNEADTPDNFQSRRPNTSFCFLDIRSPGLGDTAMYLCATSSGGLGYTFGSGTRLTVV.

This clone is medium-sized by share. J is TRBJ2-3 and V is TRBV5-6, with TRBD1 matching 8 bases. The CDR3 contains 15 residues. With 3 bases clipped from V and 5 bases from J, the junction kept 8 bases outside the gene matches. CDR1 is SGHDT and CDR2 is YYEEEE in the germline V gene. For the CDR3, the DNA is TGTGCCAGCAGCTCGCCGACAGGGGAGGAAGATACGCAGTATTTT. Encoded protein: CASSSPTGEEDTQYF.

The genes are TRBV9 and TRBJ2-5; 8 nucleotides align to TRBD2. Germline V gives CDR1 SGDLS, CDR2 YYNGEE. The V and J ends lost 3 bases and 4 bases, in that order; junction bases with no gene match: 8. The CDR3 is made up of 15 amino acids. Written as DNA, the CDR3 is TGTGCCAGCAGCGCCGGGACTAGACTGGCAGAGACCCAGTACTTC. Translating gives CASSAGTRLAETQYF.

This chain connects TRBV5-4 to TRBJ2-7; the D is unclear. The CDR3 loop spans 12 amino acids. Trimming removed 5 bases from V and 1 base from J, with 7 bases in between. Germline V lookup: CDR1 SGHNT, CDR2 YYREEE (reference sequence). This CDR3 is CASSRDSYEQYF. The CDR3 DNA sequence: TGTGCCAGCAGTCGTGATTCCTACGAGCAGTACTTC.

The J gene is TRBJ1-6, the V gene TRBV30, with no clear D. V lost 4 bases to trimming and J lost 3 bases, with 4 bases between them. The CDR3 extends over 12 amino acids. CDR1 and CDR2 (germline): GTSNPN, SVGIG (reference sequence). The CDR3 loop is CAWTVYNSPLHF. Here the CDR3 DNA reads TGTGCCTGGACAGTCTATAATTCACCCCTCCACTTT.

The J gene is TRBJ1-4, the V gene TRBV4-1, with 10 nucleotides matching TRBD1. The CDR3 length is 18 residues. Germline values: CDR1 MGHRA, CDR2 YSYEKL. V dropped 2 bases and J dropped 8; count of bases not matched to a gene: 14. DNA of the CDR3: TGCGCCAGCAGCCAACCCCGGGACAGGGGACCCCGGAGGGAAAAACTGTTTTTT. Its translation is CASSQPRDRGPRREKLFF.

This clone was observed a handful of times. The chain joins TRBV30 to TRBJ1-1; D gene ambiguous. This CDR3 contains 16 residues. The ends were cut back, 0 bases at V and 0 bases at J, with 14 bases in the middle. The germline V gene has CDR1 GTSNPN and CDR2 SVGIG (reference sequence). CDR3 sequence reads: CAWSVQASAVNTEAFF. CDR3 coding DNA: TGTGCCTGGAGTGTACAAGCTTCCGCAGTGAACACTGAAGCTTTCTTT.

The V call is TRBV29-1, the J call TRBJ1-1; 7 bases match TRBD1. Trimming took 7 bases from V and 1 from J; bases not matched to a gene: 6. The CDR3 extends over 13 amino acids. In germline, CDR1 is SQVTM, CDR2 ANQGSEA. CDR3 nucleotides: TGCAGCGCTAATAGACAGGGGAACACTGAAGCTTTCTTT. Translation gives CSANRQGNTEAFF.

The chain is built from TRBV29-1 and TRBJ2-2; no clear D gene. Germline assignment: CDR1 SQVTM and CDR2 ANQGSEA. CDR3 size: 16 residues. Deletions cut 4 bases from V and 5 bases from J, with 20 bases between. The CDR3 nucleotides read TGCAGCGTTGTCCCGGGCAGCAAGGCAGGTACCGGGGAGCTGTTTTTT. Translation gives CSVVPGSKAGTGELFF.

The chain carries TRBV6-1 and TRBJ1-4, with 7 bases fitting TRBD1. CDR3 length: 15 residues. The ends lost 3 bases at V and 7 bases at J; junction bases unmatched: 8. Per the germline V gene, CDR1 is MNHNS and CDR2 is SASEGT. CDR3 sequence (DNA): TGTGCCAGCAGTGATCTGACAGGGCTGAGTGAAAAACTGTTTTTT. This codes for CASSDLTGLSEKLFF.

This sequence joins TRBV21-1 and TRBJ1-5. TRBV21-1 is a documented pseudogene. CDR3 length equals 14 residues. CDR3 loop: CASSKDPCNQPQHF. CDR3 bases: TGTGCCAGCAGCAAAGACCCTTGCAATCAGCCCCAGCATTTT.

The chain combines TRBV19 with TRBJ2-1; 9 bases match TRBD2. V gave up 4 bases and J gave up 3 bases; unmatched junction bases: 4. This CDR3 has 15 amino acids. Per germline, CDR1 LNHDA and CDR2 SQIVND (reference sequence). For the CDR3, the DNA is TGTGCCAGTAGTAAAAGCGGGGGGAACTACAATGAGCAGTTCTTC. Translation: CASSKSGGNYNEQFF.

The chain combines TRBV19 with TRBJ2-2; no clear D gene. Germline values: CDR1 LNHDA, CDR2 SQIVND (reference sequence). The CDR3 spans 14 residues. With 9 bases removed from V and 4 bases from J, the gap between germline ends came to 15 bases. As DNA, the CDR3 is TGTGCCAGAGTAGTCGATCGCATCACCGGGGAGCTGTTTTTT. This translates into CARVVDRITGELFF.

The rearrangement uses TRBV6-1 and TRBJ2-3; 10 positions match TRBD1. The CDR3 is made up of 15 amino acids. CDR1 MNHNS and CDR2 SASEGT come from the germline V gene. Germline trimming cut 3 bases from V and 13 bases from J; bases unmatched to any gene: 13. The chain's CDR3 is CASSEPGQGPGTEYF. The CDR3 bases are TGTGCCAGCAGTGAGCCGGGACAGGGGCCCGGGACGGAGTATTTT.

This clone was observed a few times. CDR3 in DNA: TGTGCCAGCAGCTTAGCGGCGTCAGGTGGCTACACCTTC. Translating gives CASSLAASGGYTF. The chain links TRBV7-9 to TRBJ1-2; D not certain. The CDR3 is 13 amino acids. Trimming took 0 bases from V and 7 from J, leaving 9 bases between them. Germline V gene lookup returns CDR1 SEHNR and CDR2 FQNEAQ (reference sequence).

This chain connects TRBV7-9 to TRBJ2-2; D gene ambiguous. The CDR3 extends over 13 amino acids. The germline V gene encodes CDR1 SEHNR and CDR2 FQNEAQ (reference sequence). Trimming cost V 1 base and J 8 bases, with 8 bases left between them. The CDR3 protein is CASSLEGIGELFF. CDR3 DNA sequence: TGTGCCAGCAGCTTAGAAGGGATTGGGGAGCTGTTTTTT.

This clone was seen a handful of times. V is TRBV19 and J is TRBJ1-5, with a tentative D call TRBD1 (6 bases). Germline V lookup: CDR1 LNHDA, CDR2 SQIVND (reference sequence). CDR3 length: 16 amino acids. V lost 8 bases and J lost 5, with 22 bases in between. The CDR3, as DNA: TGTGCCAGTCGATCCGGGGGCAGGGAGCGGGATCAGCCCCAGCATTTT. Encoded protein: CASRSGGRERDQPQHF.

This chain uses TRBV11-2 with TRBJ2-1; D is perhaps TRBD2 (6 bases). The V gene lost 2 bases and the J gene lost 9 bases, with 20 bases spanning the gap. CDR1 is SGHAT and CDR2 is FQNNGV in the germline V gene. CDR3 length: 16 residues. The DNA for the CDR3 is TGTGCCAGCAGCTTAAGGCCAGGGTCCTTCGGGGGTGAGCAGTTCTTC. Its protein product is CASSLRPGSFGGEQFF.

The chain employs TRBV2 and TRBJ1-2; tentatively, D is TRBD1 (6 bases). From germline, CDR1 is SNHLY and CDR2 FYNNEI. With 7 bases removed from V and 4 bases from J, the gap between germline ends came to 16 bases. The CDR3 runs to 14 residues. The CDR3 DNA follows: TGTGCCAGCACCGGAGGACAGCGAGCCTATGGCTACACCTTC. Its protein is CASTGGQRAYGYTF.